This T cell receptor (beta chain) is drawn from a study of cytomegalovirus exposure and HLA in healthy donors. Both 60 Vbeta primers and 13 Jbeta primers went into the PCR. Method: immunoSEQ multiplex PCR; TCRdb's copy keeps in-frame clones and lacks some. Its listing shows some 76,000 clones. Unmatched junction bases numbered 8, after V lost 5 bases and J lost 5 bases. Germline V gene lookup returns CDR1 LNHDA and CDR2 SQIVND (reference sequence). This CDR3 contains 14 residues. The study, taken as a whole, reports: Presence/absence analyses supposed approximately even sequencing depth among donors.

Notes on this clone: Antigen: not known.

V usage is TRBV19 and J usage is TRBJ2-7, with TRBD1 identical over 8 bases. The sequenced sample consisted of PBMCs. This receptor was obtained from a boy aged 5-17 years in good health and CMV-seronegative. The CDR3 loop reads CASSVQGVPNEQYF. DNA of the CDR3: TGTGCCAGTAGTGTACAGGGGGTTCCCAACGAGCAGTACTTC. The full variable domain, rest sourced from reference TRBV19 and TRBJ2-7, is DGGITQSPKYLFRKEGQNVTLSCEQNLNHDAMYWYRQDPGQGLRLIYYSQIVNDFQKGDIAEGYSVSREKKESFPLTVTSAQKNPTAFYLCASSVQGVPNEQYFGPGTRLTVT.